These T cell receptor beta chains were read from a single sample in a study of blood T cell repertoires in COVID-19. Only in-frame clones appear in the TCRdb table, and some are missing; sequencing was by immunoSEQ multiplex PCR. The sample records 250,000 to 300,000 clones, around 90% being singletons. The sequencing input was peripheral blood. The origin of the receptors is a woman aged 55-75 years with COVID-19, enrolled during active disease. CDR3s include the opening cysteine and the closing phenylalanine or tryptophan. The D gene is left open where the match is weak. Size is omitted from some rows. Given values are once, few, many or a class for expanded clones.

v_call: TRBV28
clone_size: .
d_call: .
cdr3_length: 14
j_call: TRBJ1-1
cdr3_aa: CASSPLAGRTEAFF
cdr3_nt: TGTGCCAGCAGTCCCCTCGCAGGGAGGACTGAAGCTTTCTTT

v_call: TRBV28
clone_size: .
d_call: TRBD1
cdr3_length: 14
j_call: TRBJ1-6
cdr3_aa: CASSRDRGSGLLHF
cdr3_nt: TGTGCCAGCAGTCGGGACAGGGGAAGTGGTCTCCTCCACTTT

v_call: TRBV18
clone_size: .
d_call: TRBD1
cdr3_length: 15
j_call: TRBJ1-5
cdr3_aa: CASSPGQGLSQPQHF
cdr3_nt: TGTGCCAGCTCACCAGGACAGGGATTAAGTCAGCCCCAGCATTTT

v_call: TRBV5-5
clone_size: .
d_call: TRBD1
cdr3_length: 17
j_call: TRBJ2-2
cdr3_aa: CASSFRTGGFWGGELFF
cdr3_nt: TGTGCCAGCAGTTTCCGGACAGGGGGTTTTTGGGGCGGGGAGCTGTTTTTT

v_call: TRBV5-1
clone_size: .
d_call: TRBD1
cdr3_length: 19
j_call: TRBJ1-1
cdr3_aa: CASSLAAGTGGGAATEAFF
cdr3_nt: TGCGCCAGCAGCTTGGCTGCCGGGACAGGGGGCGGTGCGGCCACTGAAGCTTTCTTT

v_call: TRBV6-2/TRBV6-3
clone_size: .
d_call: TRBD1
cdr3_length: 15
j_call: TRBJ1-4
cdr3_aa: CASSLDRGALEKLFF
cdr3_nt: TGTGCCAGCAGTTTGGACAGGGGAGCCCTTGAAAAACTGTTTTTT

v_call: TRBV5-4
clone_size: .
d_call: .
cdr3_length: 13
j_call: TRBJ2-7
cdr3_aa: CASSHPAAHEQYF
cdr3_nt: TGTGCCAGCAGCCACCCGGCGGCCCACGAGCAGTACTTC

v_call: TRBV7-9
clone_size: .
d_call: TRBD1
cdr3_length: 14
j_call: TRBJ1-4
cdr3_aa: CASSQGTGNEKLFF
cdr3_nt: TGTGCCAGCAGTCAAGGGACAGGGAATGAAAAACTGTTTTTT

v_call: TRBV9
clone_size: .
d_call: TRBD1
cdr3_length: 16
j_call: TRBJ2-3
cdr3_aa: CASSARTGSSTDTQYF
cdr3_nt: TGTGCCAGCAGCGCCCGGACAGGTTCTAGCACAGATACGCAGTATTTT

v_call: TRBV30
clone_size: .
d_call: .
cdr3_length: 13
j_call: TRBJ1-1
cdr3_aa: CAWATLQNTEAFF
cdr3_nt: TGTGCCTGGGCGACACTGCAGAACACTGAAGCTTTCTTT

v_call: TRBV27
clone_size: .
d_call: .
cdr3_length: 13
j_call: TRBJ1-1
cdr3_aa: CASSLEYWTEAFF
cdr3_nt: TGTGCCAGCAGTTTAGAGTATTGGACTGAAGCTTTCTTT

v_call: TRBV5-1
clone_size: .
d_call: TRBD1
cdr3_length: 15
j_call: TRBJ2-3
cdr3_aa: CASSRDRGLTDTQYF
cdr3_nt: TGCGCCAGCAGTCGGGACAGGGGACTAACAGATACGCAGTATTTT

v_call: TRBV19
clone_size: .
d_call: TRBD1
cdr3_length: 13
j_call: TRBJ1-2
cdr3_aa: CASRETGFRGYTF
cdr3_nt: TGTGCCAGTCGGGAGACAGGGTTTAGGGGCTACACCTTC

v_call: TRBV4-2
clone_size: once
d_call: TRBD2
cdr3_length: 17
j_call: TRBJ2-2
cdr3_aa: CASSQDHGGGKAGELFF
cdr3_nt: TGTGCCAGCAGCCAAGATCATGGCGGGGGGAAGGCCGGGGAGCTGTTTTTT

v_call: TRBV4-1
clone_size: once
d_call: .
cdr3_length: 13
j_call: TRBJ1-1
cdr3_aa: CASSQVRDKEAFF
cdr3_nt: TGCGCCAGCAGCCAAGTCCGGGACAAAGAAGCTTTCTTT

v_call: TRBV19
clone_size: .
d_call: TRBD1
cdr3_length: 14
j_call: TRBJ1-2
cdr3_aa: CASSYRDRKVGYTF
cdr3_nt: TGTGCCAGTAGTTACCGGGACAGGAAAGTTGGCTACACCTTC

v_call: TRBV10-3
clone_size: .
d_call: .
cdr3_length: 14
j_call: TRBJ1-6
cdr3_aa: CAISEAGTDSPLHF
cdr3_nt: TGTGCCATCAGTGAGGCAGGTACTGATTCACCCCTCCACTTT

v_call: TRBV27
clone_size: .
d_call: .
cdr3_length: 18
j_call: TRBJ1-5
cdr3_aa: CASSREALGARGNQPQHF
cdr3_nt: TGTGCCAGCAGTCGTGAGGCGTTGGGGGCGCGAGGCAATCAGCCCCAGCATTTT

v_call: TRBV18
clone_size: few
d_call: TRBD1
cdr3_length: 14
j_call: TRBJ2-5
cdr3_aa: CASSPSTGAETQYF
cdr3_nt: TGTGCCAGCTCACCAAGTACAGGGGCAGAGACCCAGTACTTC

v_call: TRBV15
clone_size: .
d_call: .
cdr3_length: 15
j_call: TRBJ1-3
cdr3_aa: CATSRDRGTGNTIYF
cdr3_nt: TGTGCCACCAGCAGAGATCGAGGGACTGGAAACACCATATATTTT

v_call: TRBV27
clone_size: once
d_call: TRBD1
cdr3_length: 13
j_call: TRBJ1-5
cdr3_aa: CASSLDRVQPQHF
cdr3_nt: TGTGCCAGTTCCCTGGACAGGGTGCAGCCCCAGCATTTT

v_call: TRBV9
clone_size: .
d_call: .
cdr3_length: 14
j_call: TRBJ2-7
cdr3_aa: CASSPSGGLGEQYF
cdr3_nt: TGTGCCAGCAGCCCCAGCGGAGGGCTAGGCGAGCAGTACTTC

v_call: TRBV19
clone_size: .
d_call: .
cdr3_length: 14
j_call: TRBJ1-5
cdr3_aa: CASASRTGNQPQHF
cdr3_nt: TGTGCCAGTGCGTCCCGGACAGGCAATCAGCCCCAGCATTTT

v_call: TRBV15
clone_size: .
d_call: TRBD1
cdr3_length: 16
j_call: TRBJ1-4
cdr3_aa: CATSAGPDRATEKLFF
cdr3_nt: TGTGCCACCAGCGCCGGGCCGGACAGGGCTACTGAAAAACTGTTTTTT

v_call: TRBV7-3
clone_size: .
d_call: .
cdr3_length: 14
j_call: TRBJ1-1
cdr3_aa: CASSPQASSTEAFF
cdr3_nt: TGTGCCAGCAGCCCACAGGCCAGTTCCACTGAAGCTTTCTTT

v_call: TRBV6-2/TRBV6-3
clone_size: .
d_call: TRBD1
cdr3_length: 18
j_call: TRBJ1-6
cdr3_aa: CASSPGTGRLKIDSPLHF
cdr3_nt: TGTGCCAGCAGTCCCGGGACAGGGCGTCTGAAAATCGATTCACCCCTCCACTTT

v_call: TRBV18
clone_size: .
d_call: .
cdr3_length: 15
j_call: TRBJ1-6
cdr3_aa: CASSPAEFHNSPLHF
cdr3_nt: TGTGCCAGCTCACCAGCGGAATTCCACAATTCACCCCTCCACTTT

v_call: TRBV5-4
clone_size: .
d_call: TRBD1
cdr3_length: 16
j_call: TRBJ2-2
cdr3_aa: CASSINTGGAAGELFF
cdr3_nt: TGTGCCAGCAGCATAAACACAGGGGGCGCAGCCGGGGAGCTGTTTTTT

v_call: TRBV13
clone_size: once
d_call: .
cdr3_length: 13
j_call: TRBJ2-7
cdr3_aa: CASSATGGYEQYF
cdr3_nt: TGTGCCAGCAGCGCAACCGGGGGCTACGAGCAGTACTTC

v_call: TRBV7-5
clone_size: .
d_call: .
cdr3_length: 16
j_call: TRBJ2-2
cdr3_aa: CARSSRTGDNTGELFF
cdr3_nt: TGTGCCAGAAGCTCGCGGACAGGAGATAACACCGGGGAGCTGTTTTTT

v_call: TRBV3-1/TRBV3-2
clone_size: .
d_call: TRBD1
cdr3_length: 16
j_call: TRBJ1-2
cdr3_aa: CASRVGTALSNYGYTF
cdr3_nt: TGTGCCAGCAGGGTTGGGACAGCTCTTTCTAACTATGGCTACACCTTC

v_call: TRBV7-2
clone_size: .
d_call: TRBD1
cdr3_length: 16
j_call: TRBJ1-5
cdr3_aa: CASSQRQGYSNQPQHF
cdr3_nt: TGTGCCAGCAGCCAGCGACAGGGGTATAGCAATCAGCCCCAGCATTTT

v_call: TRBV11-1
clone_size: .
d_call: .
cdr3_length: 14
j_call: TRBJ2-2
cdr3_aa: CASSLAQQTGELFF
cdr3_nt: TGTGCCAGCAGCTTAGCGCAACAGACCGGGGAGCTGTTTTTT

v_call: TRBV4-2
clone_size: .
d_call: .
cdr3_length: 13
j_call: TRBJ1-1
cdr3_aa: CASSPLEDTEAFF
cdr3_nt: TGTGCCAGCAGCCCCCTGGAGGACACTGAAGCTTTCTTT

v_call: TRBV2
clone_size: .
d_call: .
cdr3_length: 15
j_call: TRBJ1-1
cdr3_aa: CASSEFPGLNTEAFF
cdr3_nt: TGTGCCAGCAGTGAATTCCCAGGTCTGAACACTGAAGCTTTCTTT

v_call: TRBV4-1
clone_size: .
d_call: .
cdr3_length: 16
j_call: TRBJ1-1
cdr3_aa: CASSQAGTQQGRGDFF
cdr3_nt: TGCGCCAGCAGCCAAGCCGGGACCCAACAGGGCCGGGGTGATTTCTTT

v_call: TRBV2
clone_size: .
d_call: TRBD1
cdr3_length: 15
j_call: TRBJ1-4
cdr3_aa: CATQGTVATNEKLFF
cdr3_nt: TGTGCCACGCAAGGGACAGTTGCAACTAATGAAAAACTGTTTTTT